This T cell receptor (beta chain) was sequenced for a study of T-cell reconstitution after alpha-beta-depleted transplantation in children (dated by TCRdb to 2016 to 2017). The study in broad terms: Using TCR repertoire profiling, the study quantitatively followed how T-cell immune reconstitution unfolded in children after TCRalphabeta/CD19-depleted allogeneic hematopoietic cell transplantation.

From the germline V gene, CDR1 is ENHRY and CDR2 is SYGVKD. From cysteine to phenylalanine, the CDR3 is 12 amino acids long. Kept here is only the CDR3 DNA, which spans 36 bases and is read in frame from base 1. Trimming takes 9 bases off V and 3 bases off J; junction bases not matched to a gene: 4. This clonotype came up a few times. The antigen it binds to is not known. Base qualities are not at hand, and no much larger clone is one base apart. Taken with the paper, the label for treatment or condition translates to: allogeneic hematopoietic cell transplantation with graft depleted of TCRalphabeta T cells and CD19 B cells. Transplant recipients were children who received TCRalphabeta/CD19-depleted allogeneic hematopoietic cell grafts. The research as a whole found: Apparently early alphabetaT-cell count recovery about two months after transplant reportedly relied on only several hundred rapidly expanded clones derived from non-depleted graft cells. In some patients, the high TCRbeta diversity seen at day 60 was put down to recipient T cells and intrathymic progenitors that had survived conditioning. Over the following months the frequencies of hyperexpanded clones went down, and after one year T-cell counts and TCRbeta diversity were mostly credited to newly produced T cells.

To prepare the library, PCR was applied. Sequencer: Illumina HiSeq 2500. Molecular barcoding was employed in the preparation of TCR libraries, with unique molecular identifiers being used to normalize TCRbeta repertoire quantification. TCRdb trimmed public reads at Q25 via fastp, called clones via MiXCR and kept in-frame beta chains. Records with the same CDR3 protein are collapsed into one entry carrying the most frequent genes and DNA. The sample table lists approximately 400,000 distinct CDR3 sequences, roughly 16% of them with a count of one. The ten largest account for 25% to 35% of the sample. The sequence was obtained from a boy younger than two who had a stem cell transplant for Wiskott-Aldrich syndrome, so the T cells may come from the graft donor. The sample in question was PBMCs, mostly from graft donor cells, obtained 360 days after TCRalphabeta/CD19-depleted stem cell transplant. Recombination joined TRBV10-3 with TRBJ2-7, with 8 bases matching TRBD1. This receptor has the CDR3 CAIADRGYEQYF. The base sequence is TGTGCCATTGCAGACAGGGGCTACGAGCAGTACTTC.